One T cell receptor (beta chain) is described in this entry. Its antigen is still unknown. No fewer than 5.5 micrograms of total RNA were isolated from every sample. This sample stems from a study of blood T cells in healthy people across ages. Overall study: There was about one barcoded beta molecule captured by template switching per two T cells.

The study, taken as a whole, reports: Getting older went along with TCR beta diversity per million T cells dropping roughly linearly.

A second about 6 to 11 cycle PCR used barcoded and J-beta primers. CDR3-containing paired-end reads numbering at least 2.5 million came from each sample. One entry per CDR3 protein, called by TCRdb with MiXCR from the 5' RACE reads. The table shows approximately 1.5 million distinct CDR3 sequences, with roughly 43% occurring only once. This CDR3 comprises 13 residues. In germline, CDR1 is SQVTM, CDR2 ANQGSEA. The source material was blood. This sequence was found in a young woman in good health. The genes are TRBV29-1 and TRBJ2-7; unclear D gene. The J call is uncertain, as TRBJ2-5 better fits the DNA end. The CDR3 region is CSVRPNPRETQYF. The CDR3 DNA reads as TGCAGCGTTCGCCCCAACCCAAGGGAGACCCAGTACTTC.